These 9 T cell receptor beta chains originate from one sample sequenced in a study of blood T cells in healthy people across ages. With a J-beta primer mix and a sample-barcoded 5' primer, a second PCR ran about 6 to 11 cycles. One entry per CDR3 protein results from TCRdb running MiXCR on the 5' RACE reads. The sample contains about 640,000 distinct CDR3 sequences, about 30% of which appear only once. Source material: blood. The source is a woman older than 75 in good health.

This clonotype was picked up a small number of times. The chain has TRBV12-3 or TRBV12-4 and TRBJ1-3; TRBD1 agrees at 8 bases. This CDR3 has 15 amino acids. Trimming at V came to 6 bases and at J to 7 bases, leaving 11 bases not matched to a gene. The CDR3 DNA sequence: TGTGCCAGCAGACCGGACAGGGAGGTACGGAACACCATATATTTT. Translating it yields CASRPDREVRNTIYF.

The rearrangement links TRBV12-3 or TRBV12-4 to TRBJ2-7, with 8 bases aligning to TRBD1. CDR3 length: 13 amino acids. V dropped 8 bases and J dropped 6; count of bases not matched to a gene: 9. The CDR3 bases are TGTGCCAGCGTGGACAGGGTCGGCTGCGAGCAGTACTTC. Encoded protein: CASVDRVGCEQYF.

This clonotype was picked up a small number of times. One base away lies a much larger clone, so this may be a sequencing read error. The V gene is TRBV6-6, the J gene TRBJ1-2; 10 positions agree with TRBD1. Germline V lookup: CDR1 MNHNY, CDR2 SVGAGI (reference sequence). The CDR3 sequence is 14 residues long. Losses at the gene ends were 5 bases for V and 6 bases for J; bases not matched to a gene: 6. CDR3 protein: CASSQGQGCDGYTF. CDR3 DNA sequence: TGTGCCAGCAGTCAGGGACAGGGGTGTGATGGCTACACCTTC.

This clonotype has at least ten counts. The chain couples TRBV20-1 to TRBJ2-3; unclear D gene. Trimming removed 3 bases from V and 4 bases from J, with 11 bases in between. The CDR3 spans 13 residues. Germline V gene sequence: CDR1 DFQATT, CDR2 SNEGSKA (reference sequence). CDR3 amino acids: CSASVLVSDTQYF. Here the CDR3 DNA reads TGCAGTGCTAGTGTGTTGGTTTCAGATACGCAGTATTTT.

In this sample, this clonotype turned up many times. This chain uses TRBV30 with TRBJ2-5, with unresolved D. The last part of the DNA fits TRBJ2-7 better; the J call may be wrong. CDR1 and CDR2 (germline): GTSNPN, SVGIG (reference sequence). This CDR3 is built from 12 residues. This CDR3 reads CAWSVRWGEQYF. The CDR3 DNA sequence: TGTGCCTGGAGTGTGAGGTGGGGCGAGCAGTACTTC.

Only a few counts were recorded for this clonotype. The chain is built from TRBV28 and TRBJ1-2; 9 bases are shared with TRBD1. Trimming took 6 bases from V and 2 from J; bases not matched to a gene: 10. The germline V gene has CDR1 MDHEN and CDR2 SYDVKM. CDR3 length: 16 amino acids. CDR3 in DNA: TGTGCCAGCAGCGCGCCCGGGACAGGGATAAACTATGGCTACACCTTC. Protein: CASSAPGTGINYGYTF.

The chain recombines TRBV4-2 with TRBJ2-5; D remains unclear. The end of the DNA fits TRBJ2-7 better, so the J call may be wrong. This CDR3 contains 15 residues. Germline CDR1 reads LGHNA; CDR2 reads YNFKEQ. CDR3 residues: CASSPSVMASYEQYF. In DNA form, the CDR3 reads TGTGCCAGCAGCCCCTCCGTCATGGCCTCCTACGAGCAGTACTTC.

V and J are TRBV12-3 or TRBV12-4 and TRBJ1-4; 7 bases agree with TRBD1. The J call may be in error: the DNA end matches TRBJ2-2 better. The CDR3 covers 15 residues. DNA for the CDR3: TGTGCCAGCAGTAAACCGGGACAGAGGACCGGGGAGCTGTTTTTT. This sequence encodes CASSKPGQRTGELFF.

Points on this clonotype: A much larger clone is a single base away; this may be a read error. The chain joins TRBV5-1 to TRBJ1-5, with a weak D call TRBD1 (6 bases). The CDR3 is 18 amino acids. Trimming pared 0 bases from V and 1 base from J, leaving 17 bases between. Germline V lookup: CDR1 SGHRS, CDR2 YFSETQ. This chain's CDR3 is CASSLGGTRLLSNQPQHF. In DNA form, the CDR3 reads TGCGCCAGCAGCTTGGGTGGGACAAGGCTTTTGAGCAATCAGCCCCAGCATTTT.